This T cell receptor (beta chain) was captured in a study of blood T cells in healthy people across ages. General study points: Calculation of diversity from one million T cells yielded estimates considered to be underestimates. Lack of knowledge of donor CMV status possibly confounded expanded clonotype changes.

This clonotype has a single count. Antigen: not known. A second PCR of about 6 to 12 cycles used a sample-barcoded 5' primer and a J-beta primer mix. TCRdb itself ran the 5' RACE reads through MiXCR, one entry per CDR3 protein. The data show around 1.5 million distinct CDR3 sequences, about 35% seen once. This TCR was sampled from a woman aged 25 to 39 in good health. Source material: blood.

CDR3 in DNA: TGTGCCAGCAGTGAGTCTGCAGGGGACGATGAGCAGTTCTTC. This gives the protein CASSESAGDDEQFF. This chain uses TRBV25-1 with TRBJ2-1; tentative D call: TRBD1 (6 bases). In germline, CDR1 is MGHDK, CDR2 SYGVNS. Trimming shortened V by 3 bases and J by 8 bases, and 14 bases separated the two germline ends. The CDR3 covers 14 residues.